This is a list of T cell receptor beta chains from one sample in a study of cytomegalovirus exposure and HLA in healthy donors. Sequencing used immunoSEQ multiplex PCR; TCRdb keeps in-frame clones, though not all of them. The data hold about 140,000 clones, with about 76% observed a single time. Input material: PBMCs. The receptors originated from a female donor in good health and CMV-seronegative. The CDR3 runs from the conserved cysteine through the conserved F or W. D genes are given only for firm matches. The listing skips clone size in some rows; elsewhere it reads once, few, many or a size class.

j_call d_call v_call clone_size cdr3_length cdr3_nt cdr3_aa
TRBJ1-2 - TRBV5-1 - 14 TGCGCCAGCAGCTCGTACAGGGTAGGAGATGGCTACACCTTC CASSSYRVGDGYTF
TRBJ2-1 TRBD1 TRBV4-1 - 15 TGCGCCAGCAGCCGGGGGACAGGGCCTGACAATGAGCAGTTCTTC CASSRGTGPDNEQFF
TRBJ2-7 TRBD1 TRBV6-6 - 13 TGTGCCAGCAGTTGGCGACAGGGCCGCGAGCAGTACTTC CASSWRQGREQYF
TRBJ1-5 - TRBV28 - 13 TGTGCCAGCAGTCTTTGGAGCACCTCACCCCAGCATTTT CASSLWSTSPQHF
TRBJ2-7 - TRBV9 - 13 TGTGCCAGCAGCGTAGCCCCAGGCTACGAGCAGTACTTC CASSVAPGYEQYF
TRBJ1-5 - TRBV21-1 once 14 TGTGCCAGCAGCAAAGGACATGTCGATCAGCCCCAGCATTTT CASSKGHVDQPQHF
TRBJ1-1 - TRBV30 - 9 TGTGCCTCGGCAACCGGGACTATCTTT CASATGTIF
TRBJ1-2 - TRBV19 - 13 TGTGCCAGTGCCCCCGGCGGGTCCTATGGCTACACCTTC CASAPGGSYGYTF
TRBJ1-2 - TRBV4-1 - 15 TGCGCCAGCAGCCTGGGCCCGATATTTAACTATGGCTACACCTTC CASSLGPIFNYGYTF
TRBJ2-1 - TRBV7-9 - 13 TGTGCCAGCAGACCAGGGGGACTAGAAGGGCAGTTCTTC CASRPGGLEGQFF
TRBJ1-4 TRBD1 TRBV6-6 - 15 TGTGCCAGCAGTTACGGGACAGGGAAGGATGAAAAACTGTTTTTT CASSYGTGKDEKLFF
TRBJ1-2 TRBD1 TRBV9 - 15 TGTGCCAGCAGCGTAGCCGACAGGGGAGACTATGGCTACACCTTC CASSVADRGDYGYTF
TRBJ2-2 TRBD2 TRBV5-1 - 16 TGCGCCAGCAGCCCCGGGACTAGCGGGGACACCGGGGAGCTGTTTTTT CASSPGTSGDTGELFF
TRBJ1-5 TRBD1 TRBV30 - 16 TGTGCCTGGAGTGTCCCTGACAGGGCAAGCAATCAGCCCCAGCATTTT CAWSVPDRASNQPQHF
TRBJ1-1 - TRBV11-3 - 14 TGTGCCAGCAGCTTAGGCAGGGCGAACACTGAAGCTTTCTTT CASSLGRANTEAFF
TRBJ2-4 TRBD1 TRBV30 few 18 TGTGCCTGGAGTGTACCGAAGACAGGGGCGAGAGCCAAAAACATTCAGTACTTC CAWSVPKTGARAKNIQYF
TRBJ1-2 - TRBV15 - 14 TGTGCCACCACCGATACAGGGCTTGACTATGGCTACACCTTC CATTDTGLDYGYTF
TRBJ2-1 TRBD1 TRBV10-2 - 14 TGCGCCAGCGGACAGGGCGCGGCCTACAATGAGCAGTTCTTC CASGQGAAYNEQFF
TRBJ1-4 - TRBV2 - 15 TGTGCCAGCAGTGGACGGACAGATACAAATGAAAAACTGTTTTTT CASSGRTDTNEKLFF
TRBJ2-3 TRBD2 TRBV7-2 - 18 TGTGCCAGCAGCTTAGGTTGGGGGACTAGCGGAATCACAGATACGCAGTATTTT CASSLGWGTSGITDTQYF
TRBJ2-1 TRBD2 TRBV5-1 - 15 TGCGCCTGTTCCCTAGCGGGGGGCACCTACAATGAGCAGTTCTTC CACSLAGGTYNEQFF
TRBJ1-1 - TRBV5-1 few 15 TGCGCCAGCAGCTCGGTCCGGGGGGCGAGCACTGAAGCTTTCTTT CASSSVRGASTEAFF
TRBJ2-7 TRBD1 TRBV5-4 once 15 TGTGCCAGCAGCTTGTTTGGGACAGCTTACTACGAGCAGTACTTC CASSLFGTAYYEQYF
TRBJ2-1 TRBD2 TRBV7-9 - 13 TGTGCCAGCAGCTCGATGCGAGCGGGGGATCAGTTCTTC CASSSMRAGDQFF
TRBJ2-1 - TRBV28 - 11 TGTGCCAGCAGGGGAGCGGATGAGCAGTTCTTC CASRGADEQFF
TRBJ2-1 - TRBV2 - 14 TGTGCCACCCGATCGACTCCGCCCTACAATGAGCAGTTCTTC CATRSTPPYNEQFF
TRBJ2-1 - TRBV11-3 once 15 TGTGCCAGCAGCTTGGGGCCCTCCTCCTACAATGAGCAGTTCTTC CASSLGPSSYNEQFF
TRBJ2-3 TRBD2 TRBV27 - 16 TGTGCCAGCAGTTTAGTCGGCGGGGGGGCGGGAGATACGCAGTATTTT CASSLVGGGAGDTQYF
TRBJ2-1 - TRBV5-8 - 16 TGTGCCAGCAGATCTTGGGGCGGGAAGGACGATAATGAGCAGTTCTTC CASRSWGGKDDNEQFF
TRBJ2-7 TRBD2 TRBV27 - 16 TGTGCCAGCAGTTTAGGCCTAGCGGGAGGGAGCTACGAGCAGTACTTC CASSLGLAGGSYEQYF
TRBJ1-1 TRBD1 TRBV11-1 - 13 TGTGCCAGCAGCTACGACAGGGACACTGAAGCTTTCTTT CASSYDRDTEAFF
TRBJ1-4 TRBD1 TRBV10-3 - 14 TGTGCCATCAGTAGGGGACAGCCTAATGAAAAACTGTTTTTT CAISRGQPNEKLFF
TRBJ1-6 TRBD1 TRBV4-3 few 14 TGCGCCAGCAGCCGGACAGGGAATAATTCACCCCTCCACTTT CASSRTGNNSPLHF